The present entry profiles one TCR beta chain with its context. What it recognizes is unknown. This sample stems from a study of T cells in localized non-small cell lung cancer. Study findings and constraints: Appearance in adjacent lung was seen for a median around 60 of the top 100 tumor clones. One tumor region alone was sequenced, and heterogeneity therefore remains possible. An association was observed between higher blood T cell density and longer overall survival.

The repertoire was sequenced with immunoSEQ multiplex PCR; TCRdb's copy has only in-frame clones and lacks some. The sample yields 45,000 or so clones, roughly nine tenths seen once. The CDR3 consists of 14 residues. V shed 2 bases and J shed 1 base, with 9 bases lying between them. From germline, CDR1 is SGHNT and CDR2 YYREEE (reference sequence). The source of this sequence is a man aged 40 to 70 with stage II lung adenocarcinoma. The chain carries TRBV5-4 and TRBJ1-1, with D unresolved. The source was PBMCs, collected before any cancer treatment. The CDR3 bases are TGTGCCAGCAGCTTAATGGACGGGAACACTGAAGCTTTCTTT. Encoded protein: CASSLMDGNTEAFF.